This section outlines one T cell receptor (beta chain) sequence together with its context. Its target antigen remains unknown. Base qualities are not recorded, but no much larger clone differs from it by a single base. The CDR3 contains 14 residues, cysteine and phenylalanine counted. The kept DNA is CDR3 alone, 42 bases in frame from the first base. Via the germline V gene, CDR1 is SNHLY and CDR2 FYNNEI. Trimming at the junction amounts to 1 base on V and 3 bases on J, and the germline ends lie 7 bases apart. This record comes from a study of shared clonotypes between healthy human individuals (dated by TCRdb to 2019 to 2021). For the study in its entirety: The cohort comprised two women and a few men aged 18 to 49 years. For each donor, CD4 naive and CD4 memory were each run on three plates, CD8 naive on two plates, and CD8 memory on one plate. To estimate repertoire size and how much clonotype sharing occurs between individuals, the study deeply sequenced the blood TCR repertoires of five or six healthy adults. To increase sequencing depth and limit assay-specific biases, TCR repertoire library preparation and sequencing were carried out by different laboratories using diverse techniques. Each donor's leukapheresis produced roughly between roughly 0.85 and 10 billion PBMCs. On the study overall, not on this receptor specifically: Sampling was restricted to blood, and TCR repertoires in tissue are likely to differ from TCR repertoires in blood. Higher generation probabilities were observed for clonotypes shared by all four sorted-subset donors than for non-shared clonotypes. Because the study included a small number of donors, the genetic and exposure-history diversity represented was limited. When several donors were compared, the shared fraction of clonotypes was 5% to 6.5% for naive CD4, about 4% for naive CD8, 2.3% for memory CD4, and 0.35% to 0.5% for memory CD8. Even with the large sequencing depth, rarefaction of the sorted-subset datasets indicated that sequencing was incomplete. Pairwise subsampling indicated that sequencing depth was expected to affect the degree of clonotype sharing among donors. Naive subsets generally had larger estimated clonotype richness than memory subsets did.

The donors were healthy, HIV-negative adults with no recently reported acute infections or vaccinations. All donors were Caucasian adults living in Nashville, Tennessee, USA. CD4+ T cells were enriched by magnetic negative selection; naive cells were then positively selected on CD45RA, and the negative fraction formed the memory subset. After blood collection by leukapheresis, PBMCs were isolated using Ficoll-Histopaque density gradient centrifugation and then cryopreserved in the vapor phase of liquid nitrogen. Analytical flow cytometry was used to check the purity and quantity of every magnetically sorted T cell population. Genomic DNA was isolated from every sorted fraction and measured by UV absorbance on a Nanodrop 2000c. Using the deep immunoSEQ assay, TCR CDR3 regions were amplified from genomic DNA by multiplex PCR. Genomic DNA extracted from each cell subset was distributed evenly over all wells of several immunoSEQ 96-well plates, and each plate served as one replicate. For sorted subsets, 150 to 200 ng genomic DNA, equal to approximately 30,000 T cell genomes, was loaded into each replicate PCR. Purified libraries were quantified with a Qubit 3.0 fluorometer, sized on a Bioanalyzer 2100, and re-quantified with the KAPA Library Quantification kit. Every immunoSEQ 96-well plate was sequenced on a dedicated single-read 150-cycle Illumina NextSeq 550 flow cell. In the authors' own workflow: Because the immunoSEQ output held only junctional sequences and lacked quality scores, the filtering could not match the filtering applied to full-length reads. To assign V/J genes and CDR3, sequences were annotated using PyIR, a Python wrapper for IgBLAST v1.9, with IMGT germline references. Reads with weak V/J assignments (E-value above 1e-6), missing CDR3, stop codons, out-of-frame junctions, or ambiguous translated residues were removed. V3J clonotypes were defined as sequences sharing the same inferred V gene, J gene, and CDR3 amino acid sequence. To compute the percentage overlap between repertoires, the number of shared unique clonotypes was divided by the size of the smaller repertoire. Richness of each repertoire was evaluated using RTK rarefaction, the Chao1 estimator, and Recon v2.1 estimates of unobserved clonotypes. OLGA was used to compute generation probabilities for all TCRbeta clonotypes that the gDNA method yielded from a few donors. As stored in TCRdb, this immuneACCESS dataset retains in-frame rearrangements with V and J assigned. A fraction of the clones does not appear; measured against another copy, unresolved V genes explain less than half of the discrepancy, and the remainder lacks a known reason. V and J calls and clone size are copied from that table; D and trimming were computed from the DNA. This sample holds about 180,000 clones; 80% to 95% were observed only once. Jointly, the top ten make up around 0.067% of the sample.

The V and J genes are TRBV2 and TRBJ1-5; there is no confident call for the D gene. The sequence derives from a woman between 25 and 40 years old in good health. Specimen: naive CD4+ T cells sorted from blood. The meaning of the sample's cell subset or site label: CD45RA+ positively selected. The CDR3 loop reads CASSEVSNNQPQHF. The DNA reads as follows: TGTGCCAGCAGTGAAGTCAGTAACAATCAGCCCCAGCATTTT.